Shown below are 5 T cell receptor beta chains from a single sample sequenced in a study of shared clonotypes between healthy human individuals (TCRdb year 2020). Libraries were prepared through the immunoSEQ multiplex PCR assay. This immuneACCESS table, as held by TCRdb, lists in-frame sequences with V and J called but not all clones. Of the missing ones, under half trace to an unresolved V gene in checked studies; the others have no known cause. In all, the sample holds some 2,400,000 clones, and almost 96% of those were seen once. The ten largest clones represent around 0.13% of the sample. Sample: naive CD4+ T cells sorted from blood. The sample's cell subset or site label, decoded: CD45RA+ positively selected. Source of these receptors: a man between 18 and 29 years old in good health.

The chain carries TRBV10-3 and TRBJ1-1; D unresolved. The CDR3 is 12 residues long. With 6 bases removed from V and 4 bases from J, the gap between germline ends came to 9 bases. Germline-derived CDR1 and CDR2 are ENHRY and SYGVKD. The CDR3 nucleotides read TGTGCCATCAGGGGATGGGCCACTGAAGCTTTCTTT. Translation gives CAIRGWATEAFF.

This chain uses TRBV28 with TRBJ2-5, with 9 bases matching TRBD2. The germline gives CDR1 MDHEN, CDR2 SYDVKM. The V segment lost 4 bases and the J segment 5 bases; nucleotides outside the gene matches: 8. The CDR3 is 15 residues long. The CDR3: CASSSPGLAGETQYF. The DNA for the CDR3 is TGTGCCAGCAGTTCACCGGGACTAGCTGGGGAGACCCAGTACTTC.

The chain uses TRBV9 and TRBJ2-5; 13 bases map to TRBD2. Germline CDR1 is SGDLS and CDR2 is YYNGEE. This CDR3 has 15 residues. Unmatched junction bases numbered 4, after V lost 3 bases and J lost 5 bases. The CDR3 nucleotides read TGTGCCAGCAGCGAGGGGACTAGCGGGATTGAGACCCAGTACTTC. This sequence encodes CASSEGTSGIETQYF.

The rearrangement links TRBV5-1 to TRBJ2-2; weak D call: TRBD1 (5 bases). The length of the CDR3 is 14 residues. The V and J ends lost 2 bases and 7 bases respectively, with 12 bases between them. Germline V gene sequence: CDR1 SGHRS, CDR2 YFSETQ. The CDR3 bases are TGCGCCAGCAGCTTCCGGACAAATAGCGGGGAGCTGTTTTTT. Protein sequence: CASSFRTNSGELFF. Looking up the rest from reference TRBV5-1 and TRBJ2-2 gives the full variable domain: KAGVTQTPRYLIKTRGQQVTLSCSPISGHRSVSWYQQTPGQGLQFLFEYFSETQRNKGNFPGRFSGRQFSNSRSEMNVSTLELGDSALYLCASSFRTNSGELFFGEGSRLTVL.

The sample holds one count of this clone. The chain joins TRBV6-5 to TRBJ2-3; weak D call: TRBD2 (5 bases). The CDR3 has 12 residues. Looked up from germline, CDR1 is MNHEY and CDR2 is SVGAGI. The V end lost 2 bases, the J end lost 9 bases, and 9 bases lay between the germline ends. The CDR3 region has the DNA TGTGCCAGCAGTTACCCGGGAAAAACGCAGTATTTT. Translated: CASSYPGKTQYF.